The 12 T cell receptor beta chains reported below all come from one sample, sequenced in a study of shared clonotypes between healthy human individuals. Using immunoSEQ multiplex PCR, the repertoire was profiled, and TCRdb retains in-frame clones only, with some absent. Of around 1,900,000 clones listed, 90% to 95% are singletons. CD45RO-negative cells were positively selected for CCR7, leaving out terminally differentiated effector memory CD45RA+ cells. Sequencing was performed on naive CD8+ T cells from PBMCs. Receptors originate from a man younger than 30 in good health. Some clones in this sample may be carry-over from other donors' samples.

The chain combines TRBV29-1 with TRBJ2-1; 7 nucleotides match TRBD1. Trimming at V came to 5 bases and at J to 15 bases, leaving 7 bases not matched to a gene. CDR1 and CDR2 (germline): SQVTM, ANQGSEA. This CDR3 comprises 10 residues. The CDR3 coding sequence is TGCAGCGTTTGGGACAGTGGGGGGTTCTTC. Protein product: CSVWDSGGFF.

The V call is TRBV19, the J call TRBJ1-4; D gene uncertain. CDR1 is LNHDA, CDR2 SQIVND, per germline (reference sequence). The V end lost 3 bases, the J end lost 0 bases, and 17 bases lay between the germline ends. The CDR3 runs to 18 residues. The CDR3 spells CASSIVVRHFATNEKLFF. The DNA for the CDR3 is TGTGCCAGTAGTATTGTTGTTCGCCATTTTGCAACTAATGAAAAACTGTTTTTT.

This clone was seen once. This rearrangement joins TRBV28 to TRBJ2-3; D uncertain. This CDR3 is 13 amino acids long. V lost 5 bases to trimming and J lost 2 bases, with 8 bases between them. The germline CDR1 and CDR2 sequences are MDHEN and SYDVKM. CDR3 bases: TGTGCCAGCAGTCCCCCCATCACAGATACGCAGTATTTT. Translating it yields CASSPPITDTQYF.

The chain has TRBV7-9 and TRBJ2-5; 10 bases fit TRBD2. CDR3 length equals 14 residues. V shed 5 bases, J shed 4 bases, and the junction held 4 bases outside the gene matches. CDR1 is SEHNR, CDR2 FQNEAQ, per germline (reference sequence). The CDR3 region is CASSPRTSGETQYF. For the CDR3, the DNA is TGTGCCAGCAGCCCCCGGACTAGCGGAGAGACCCAGTACTTC.

The genes are TRBV28 and TRBJ1-5; 10 nucleotides agree with TRBD1. V shed 5 bases, J shed 3 bases, and the junction held 7 bases outside the gene matches. This CDR3 comprises 16 residues. The germline gives CDR1 MDHEN, CDR2 SYDVKM. The CDR3 region is CASSTGTGDFNQPQHF. The DNA of the CDR3 is TGTGCCAGCAGTACCGGGACAGGGGATTTCAATCAGCCCCAGCATTTT.

The chain combines TRBV5-5 with TRBJ2-7, with D possibly being TRBD1 (6 bases). Germline CDR1 reads SGHKS; CDR2 reads YYEKEE (reference sequence). V lost 4 bases and J 4 bases, leaving 15 bases between the germline ends. The CDR3 covers 14 residues. CDR3 sequence (DNA): TGTGCCAGCAGCCCCGGACAGTATGTATACGAGCAGTACTTC. It specifies CASSPGQYVYEQYF. Complete variable domain (other parts from reference TRBV5-5 and TRBJ2-7): DAGVTQSPTHLIKTRGQQVTLRCSPISGHKSVSWYQQVLGQGPQFIFQYYEKEERGRGNFPDRFSARQFPNYSSELNVNALLLGDSALYLCASSPGQYVYEQYFGPGTRLTVT.

This chain connects TRBV28 to TRBJ1-3; 7 bases line up with TRBD1. The germline gives CDR1 MDHEN, CDR2 SYDVKM. This CDR3 is 14 amino acids long. Trimming took 8 bases from V and 5 from J; bases not matched to a gene: 9. This CDR3 reads CASSDRLQRNTIYF. The DNA of the CDR3 is TGTGCCAGCTCGGACAGGCTCCAAAGAAACACCATATATTTT.

This clone was picked up one time. V gene TRBV11-2 combines with J gene TRBJ1-2; D might be TRBD1 (6 bases). This CDR3 is built from 16 residues. Germline lookup yields CDR1 SGHAT and CDR2 FQNNGV. Trimming left V 5 bases short and J 0 bases short, with 16 bases between. CDR3 bases: TGTGCCAGCAGCCCCCCGCGGGGGCAACCTAACTATGGCTACACCTTC. Amino acids: CASSPPRGQPNYGYTF. The full variable domain, with the rest looked up from reference TRBV11-2 and TRBJ1-2, is EAGVAQSPRYKIIEKRQSVAFWCNPISGHATLYWYQQILGQGPKLLIQFQNNGVVDDSQLPKDRFSAERLKGVDSTLKIQPAKLEDSAVYLCASSPPRGQPNYGYTFGSGTRLTVV.

The chain recombines TRBV4-1 with TRBJ2-3, with D tentatively TRBD2 (6 bases). The germline CDR1 and CDR2 sequences are MGHRA and YSYEKL. The CDR3 runs 17 residues. The V end lost 2 bases, the J end lost 5 bases, and 20 bases lay between the germline ends. In nucleotides, the CDR3 is TGCGCCAGCAGCCAACCCGGGGGAAGGGTAGGAGGAGATACGCAGTATTTT. This codes for CASSQPGGRVGGDTQYF.

The chain combines TRBV25-1 with TRBJ1-1; a weak D match, TRBD1 (5 bases). The CDR3 consists of 15 residues. V was shortened by 1 base and J by 1 base, with 10 bases between the two germline ends. Germline assignment: CDR1 MGHDK and CDR2 SYGVNS. The CDR3 protein is CASSEFPGPNTEAFF. CDR3 sequence (DNA): TGTGCCAGCAGTGAATTTCCGGGGCCGAACACTGAAGCTTTCTTT.

The gene calls are TRBV10-2 and TRBJ2-3, with 7 bases identical to TRBD1. CDR3 size: 13 residues. Trimming took 6 bases from V and 6 from J; bases not matched to a gene: 6. Germline CDR1 is WSHSY and CDR2 is SAAADI. Written as DNA, the CDR3 is TGCGCCAGCAGGGAAACAGGGGAGGATACGCAGTATTTT. It specifies CASRETGEDTQYF.

This rearrangement joins TRBV27 to TRBJ2-6, with 9 positions matching TRBD2. V shed 4 bases and J 0 bases; nucleotides not matched to a gene: 13. The CDR3 totals 20 residues. Germline V gives CDR1 MNHEY, CDR2 SMNVEV (reference sequence). In DNA, the CDR3 is TGTGCCAGCAGTTCTCGTCTAGCGGGAACCTCAGTCTCTGGGGCCAACGTCCTGACTTTC. Encoded protein: CASSSRLAGTSVSGANVLTF.